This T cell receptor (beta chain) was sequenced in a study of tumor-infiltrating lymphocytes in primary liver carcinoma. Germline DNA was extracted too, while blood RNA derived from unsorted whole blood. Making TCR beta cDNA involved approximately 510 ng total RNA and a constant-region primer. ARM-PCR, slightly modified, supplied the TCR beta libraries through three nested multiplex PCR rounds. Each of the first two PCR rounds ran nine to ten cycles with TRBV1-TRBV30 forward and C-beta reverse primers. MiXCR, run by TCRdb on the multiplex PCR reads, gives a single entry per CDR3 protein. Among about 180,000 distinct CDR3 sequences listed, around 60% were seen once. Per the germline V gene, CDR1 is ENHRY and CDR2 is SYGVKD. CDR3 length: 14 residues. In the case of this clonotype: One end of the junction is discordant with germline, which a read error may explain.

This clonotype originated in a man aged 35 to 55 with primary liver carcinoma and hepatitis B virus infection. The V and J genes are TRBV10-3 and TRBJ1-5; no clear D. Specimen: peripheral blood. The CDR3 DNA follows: TGTGCCATTCTCGACTGGAATAGCAATCAGCCCCAACATTTT. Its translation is CAILDWNSNQPQHF.